Sequencing of this T cell receptor (beta chain) was carried out in a study of blood T cell repertoires in COVID-19. Looking at the study overall: Both acute and convalescent COVID-19 samples were obtained from the United States, Italy and Spain.

V shed 3 bases and J 5 bases; nucleotides not matched to a gene: 7. The CDR3 is made up of 18 amino acids. Germline loops: CDR1 LGHDT, CDR2 YNNKEL (reference sequence). The authors' processing: The authors estimated nucleated cell counts from reference gene primer amplification. Profiled with immunoSEQ multiplex PCR; TCRdb holds only in-frame clones, not every one. V and J calls and clone size come straight from that table; D and trimming were deduced from the DNA. The data contain roughly 100,000 clones, approximately 78% of them singletons. Sequencing was carried out using peripheral blood. The TCR was taken from a man between 60 and 75 years old with active or convalescent COVID-19. The chain combines TRBV3-1 (or the pseudogene TRBV3-2) with TRBJ2-1; 16 bases are a match to TRBD2. Here the CDR3 DNA reads TGTGCCAGCAGCCATTCGGGACTAGCGGGAGGGAATCACAATGAGCAGTTCTTC. Protein product: CASSHSGLAGGNHNEQFF.